This T cell receptor (beta chain) was found in a study of T cells in Graves' hyperthyroidism and ophthalmopathy. The investigators amplified TCR beta CDR3 regions from RNA transcripts. The primer set for the first-round RT-PCR of the TCR CDR3 was HTBI. TCRdb processed the multiplex PCR reads anew with MiXCR; each CDR3 protein has one entry. The sample includes hundreds of thousands of distinct CDR3 sequences, approximately 15% seen only once; the top ten take about a tenth. This clonotype came up a few times. The sample comprised blood. The receptor was derived from a woman younger than 30 with Graves' hyperthyroidism.

The CDR3 loop reads CSAQRSSNYGYTF. The DNA of the CDR3 is TGCAGTGCCCAAAGATCTTCTAACTATGGCTACACCTTC. The chain couples TRBV20-1 to TRBJ1-2; D is ambiguous. Trimming left V 6 bases short and J 0 bases short, with 11 bases between. The germline V gene encodes CDR1 DFQATT and CDR2 SNEGSKA (reference sequence). The CDR3 sequence is 13 residues long.